Listed here are 28 T cell receptor beta chains from one sample, sequenced in a study of blood T cell repertoires in COVID-19. Sequenced by immunoSEQ multiplex PCR; TCRdb stores in-frame clones only, minus some. The table has about 200,000 clones, less than 85% seen once. Sequenced material: peripheral blood. The receptors were gathered from a woman in her sixties or seventies with acute or convalescent COVID-19.

The chain uses TRBV11-2 and TRBJ1-1; 7 nucleotides match TRBD1. The junction had 10 bases not matched to a gene; V was cut back by 3 bases and J by 6 bases. Germline V gives CDR1 SGHAT, CDR2 FQNNGV. The CDR3 has 15 residues. The CDR3 DNA reads as TGTGCCAGCAGCTTCCCGGGGCAGGGGGTCTCTGAAGCTTTCTTT. It encodes CASSFPGQGVSEAFF.

V gene TRBV5-1 combines with J gene TRBJ2-5; 13 bases line up with TRBD2. The CDR3 contains 16 residues. Trimming at V came to 4 bases and at J to 1 base, leaving 4 bases not matched to a gene. CDR1 SGHRS and CDR2 YFSETQ come from the germline V gene. The CDR3 here is CASSGGLAGPQETQYF. In nucleotides, the CDR3 is TGCGCCAGCAGCGGGGGACTAGCGGGGCCCCAAGAGACCCAGTACTTC. The full variable domain, its missing parts supplied by reference TRBV5-1 and TRBJ2-5, is KAGVTQTPRYLIKTRGQQVTLSCSPISGHRSVSWYQQTPGQGLQFLFEYFSETQRNKGNFPGRFSGRQFSNSRSEMNVSTLELGDSALYLCASSGGLAGPQETQYFGPGTRLLVL.

The chain links TRBV4-1 to TRBJ1-4; D gene uncertain. The V and J ends lost 4 bases and 8 bases respectively, with 11 bases between them. CDR3 length equals 13 residues. Germline V gives CDR1 MGHRA, CDR2 YSYEKL. The CDR3 bases are TGCGCCAGCAGCCTAGTCGGCAGGGAAAAACTGTTTTTT. This codes for CASSLVGREKLFF.

This sequence joins TRBV20-1 and TRBJ1-2; the D gene is possibly TRBD1 (6 bases). Trimming took 3 bases from V and 6 from J, leaving 26 bases between them. The length of the CDR3 is 17 residues. Germline V gene lookup returns CDR1 DFQATT and CDR2 SNEGSKA (reference sequence). CDR3 region: CSASGSSEGVISDGYTF. The CDR3, as DNA: TGCAGTGCTAGTGGGTCGTCCGAGGGGGTAATTTCAGATGGCTACACCTTC.

The chain joins TRBV7-2 to TRBJ2-5, with D perhaps TRBD2 (5 bases). The CDR3 loop spans 14 amino acids. The germline V gene encodes CDR1 SGHTA and CDR2 FQGNSA. The V gene lost 5 bases and the J gene lost 0 bases, with 10 bases spanning the gap. CDR3 DNA sequence: TGTGCCAGCAGCGCGTCTAGCTACCAAGAGACCCAGTACTTC. Protein sequence: CASSASSYQETQYF.

The rearrangement uses TRBV6-6 and TRBJ2-2; perhaps TRBD2 as D (6 bases). This CDR3 is 14 amino acids long. Trimming left V 7 bases short and J 4 bases short, with 13 bases between. Germline lookup yields CDR1 MNHNY and CDR2 SVGAGI (reference sequence). The CDR3 nucleotides are TGTGCCAGCATGAGGCAGGGAGGCACCGGGGAGCTGTTTTTT. Protein: CASMRQGGTGELFF.

This clone came up a few times. The V and J genes are TRBV5-1 and TRBJ2-1; D perhaps matches TRBD1 (6 bases). Deletions cut 6 bases from V and 6 bases from J, with 19 bases between. Germline-derived CDR1 and CDR2 are SGHRS and YFSETQ. The CDR3 length is 15 residues. The CDR3 DNA reads as TGCGCCAGCACCCCATCAGGGGCGGTGGGCAATGAGCAGTTCTTC. Translating it yields CASTPSGAVGNEQFF. The whole variable domain, filled in from reference TRBV5-1 and TRBJ2-1, reads KAGVTQTPRYLIKTRGQQVTLSCSPISGHRSVSWYQQTPGQGLQFLFEYFSETQRNKGNFPGRFSGRQFSNSRSEMNVSTLELGDSALYLCASTPSGAVGNEQFFGPGTRLTVL.

The CDR3 here is CASKRTENEKLFF. The CDR3 DNA is TGTGCCAGCAAGCGGACAGAGAATGAAAAACTGTTTTTT. V gene TRBV2 combines with J gene TRBJ1-4, with a tentative D call TRBD1 (6 bases). This CDR3 region has 13 residues. V shed 7 bases and J shed 5 bases, with 11 bases lying between them. Germline CDR1 reads SNHLY; CDR2 reads FYNNEI.

V usage is TRBV5-1 and J usage is TRBJ2-6; unclear D gene. Germline values: CDR1 SGHRS, CDR2 YFSETQ. V shed 0 bases and J shed 0 bases, with 7 bases lying between them. CDR3 length: 16 residues. CDR3 amino acids: CASSLAPSSGANVLTF. CDR3 nucleotide sequence: TGCGCCAGCAGCTTGGCCCCCAGCTCTGGGGCCAACGTCCTGACTTTC.

The rearrangement links TRBV5-1 to TRBJ2-1; a weak D match, TRBD1 (7 bases). Germline CDR1 reads SGHRS; CDR2 reads YFSETQ. V dropped 0 bases and J dropped 6 bases, with 13 bases sitting between them. This CDR3 is built from 15 residues. The CDR3 bases are TGCGCCAGCAGCTTGGCGGCGGGACAGATCAATGAGCAGTTCTTC. Its protein is CASSLAAGQINEQFF.

The rearrangement uses TRBV6-5 and TRBJ2-2; 9 nucleotides line up with TRBD1. The CDR3 loop spans 14 amino acids. With V trimmed by 7 bases and J by 4 bases, 4 bases remained unmatched. CDR1 MNHEY and CDR2 SVGAGI come from the germline V gene. The CDR3 region is CASTPTGGTGELFF. DNA of the CDR3: TGTGCCAGCACCCCGACAGGGGGCACCGGGGAGCTGTTTTTT.

V gene TRBV5-1 combines with J gene TRBJ1-3; D is uncertain. Germline V CDR1 and CDR2: SGHRS, YFSETQ. V was cut by 0 bases and J by 1 base, with 11 bases left in between. The CDR3 is 16 residues long. The CDR3 sequence: CASSLAAGLSGNTIYF. CDR3 nucleotide sequence: TGCGCCAGCAGCTTGGCCGCGGGTCTGTCTGGAAACACCATATATTTT.

The V call is TRBV10-2, the J call TRBJ1-1; TRBD1 matches at 8 bases. CDR3 length: 13 residues. V trimming: 8 bases; J trimming: 6 bases; junction bases outside the gene matches: 8. From germline, CDR1 is WSHSY and CDR2 SAAADI. CDR3 region: CASRGATGAEAFF. The CDR3 DNA follows: TGCGCCAGCCGGGGGGCGACAGGGGCTGAAGCTTTCTTT.

In this sample, this clone turned up once. The rearrangement links TRBV5-5 to TRBJ2-3, with TRBD2 matching 9 bases. In germline, CDR1 is SGHKS, CDR2 YYEKEE (reference sequence). The junction had 6 bases not matched to a gene; V was cut back by 1 base and J by 6 bases. The CDR3 spans 15 residues. CDR3 sequence: CASSLFRTSADTQYF. For the CDR3, the DNA is TGTGCCAGCAGCTTGTTCCGGACTAGCGCCGATACGCAGTATTTT.

This clone was seen more than once but under ten times. J is TRBJ2-1 and V is TRBV24-1, with D tentatively TRBD2 (7 bases). The CDR3 runs 13 residues. Germline assignment: CDR1 KGHDR and CDR2 SFDVKD. Trimming shortened V by 1 base and J by 11 bases, and 11 bases separated the two germline ends. The CDR3 nucleotides are TGTGCCACCAGTGATTTTAGGCGGGGGCAGCAGTTCTTC. Translating it yields CATSDFRRGQQFF.

This clone was counted only a few times. V is TRBV9 and J is TRBJ1-2, with D possibly matching TRBD1 (5 bases). There are 13 residues in the CDR3. V lost 2 bases to trimming and J lost 6 bases, with 11 bases between them. Germline V CDR1 and CDR2: SGDLS, YYNGEE. DNA of the CDR3: TGTGCCAGCAGCGTCCAGGGCTTCGATGGCTACACCTTC. This gives the protein CASSVQGFDGYTF.

This clone was seen more than once but under ten times. V gene TRBV30 combines with J gene TRBJ1-5; D remains ambiguous. Deletions cut 1 base from V and 2 bases from J, with 9 bases between. The CDR3 contains 14 residues. In germline, CDR1 is GTSNPN, CDR2 SVGIG (reference sequence). DNA of the CDR3: TGTGCCTGGAGTGGAGGAAAAGGCAATCAGCCCCAGCATTTT. Translated, it gives CAWSGGKGNQPQHF.

The chain uses TRBV6-4 and TRBJ2-5; 8 bases are shared with TRBD1. This CDR3 comprises 16 residues. With 4 bases clipped from V and 2 bases from J, the junction kept 9 bases outside the gene matches. Germline loops: CDR1 MRHNA, CDR2 SNTAGT. CDR3: CASSATGTGLQETQYF. CDR3 sequence (DNA): TGTGCCAGCAGTGCCACCGGGACAGGCTTACAAGAGACCCAGTACTTC.

This chain links TRBV5-6 with TRBJ1-1; D uncertain. This CDR3 is built from 14 residues. Germline CDR1 is SGHDT and CDR2 is YYEEEE. V lost 2 bases to trimming and J lost 1 base, with 9 bases between them. Written as DNA, the CDR3 is TGTGCCAGCAGCTTAGAGGGATGGAACACTGAAGCTTTCTTT. Translating gives CASSLEGWNTEAFF.

The genes are TRBV5-1 and TRBJ2-3; TRBD2 agrees at 8 bases. There are 15 residues in the CDR3. Germline V lookup: CDR1 SGHRS, CDR2 YFSETQ. V shed 0 bases and J 4 bases; nucleotides not matched to a gene: 4. CDR3 bases: TGCGCCAGCAGCTTGGCCGCGGGGGGCGCAGATACGCAGTATTTT. It codes for CASSLAAGGADTQYF.

The CDR3 region has the DNA TGTGCCAGCAGTCTTAAGGACTCCACAGATACGCAGTATTTT. It is translated as CASSLKDSTDTQYF. The J gene is TRBJ2-3, the V gene TRBV6-5, with D perhaps TRBD2 (5 bases). Germline CDR1 and CDR2: MNHEY and SVGAGI. The germline V and J ends were trimmed by 5 bases and 2 bases, with 11 bases remaining between them. The CDR3 is made up of 14 amino acids.

This clone was counted a few times. This chain links TRBV7-9 with TRBJ1-2, with a tentative D call TRBD1 (5 bases). The length of the CDR3 is 13 residues. The germline gives CDR1 SEHNR, CDR2 FQNEAQ (reference sequence). The ends were cut back, 5 bases at V and 2 bases at J, with 9 bases in the middle. This chain's CDR3 is CASSPTENYGYTF. CDR3 nucleotide sequence: TGTGCCAGCAGCCCGACAGAAAACTATGGCTACACCTTC.

J is TRBJ2-7 and V is TRBV28; D unresolved. This CDR3 comprises 13 residues. Germline lookup yields CDR1 MDHEN and CDR2 SYDVKM. V gave up 11 bases and J gave up 0 bases, with 14 bases separating them. Here the CDR3 DNA reads TGTGCCGTCCAGGCACCGAGCTCCTACGAGCAGTACTTC. Residues: CAVQAPSSYEQYF.

V gene TRBV7-2 combines with J gene TRBJ2-5; D is perhaps TRBD2 (6 bases). Germline values: CDR1 SGHTA, CDR2 FQGNSA. The CDR3 is 15 residues long. The V end was cut by 5 bases, the J end by 5 bases, with 18 bases between. The CDR3 DNA sequence: TGTGCCAGCAGCCCCCCCCCAGGGACTCCGGAGACCCAGTACTTC. Its translation is CASSPPPGTPETQYF.

In its sample, this clone was seen a few times. The V and J genes are TRBV5-8 and TRBJ2-3; TRBD2 is a possible D gene (5 bases). The V gene lost 1 base and the J gene lost 0 bases, with 9 bases spanning the gap. CDR1 is SGHTS, CDR2 YDEGEE, per germline. There are 15 residues in the CDR3. The CDR3 DNA follows: TGTGCCAGCAGCTTGCCCGGGATTAGCACAGATACGCAGTATTTT. Translation: CASSLPGISTDTQYF.

V and J are TRBV7-2 and TRBJ1-3; TRBD1 might be the D (6 bases). Per germline, CDR1 SGHTA and CDR2 FQGNSA. Trimming cost V 1 base and J 0 bases, with 7 bases left between them. The CDR3 contains 15 residues. CDR3 sequence reads: CASSLDRASGNTIYF. The CDR3 DNA is TGTGCCAGCAGCTTAGACAGGGCCTCTGGAAACACCATATATTTT.

The chain couples TRBV2 to TRBJ2-5; 8 nucleotides line up with TRBD2. The CDR3 contains 13 residues. Germline V gene data show CDR1 as SNHLY and CDR2 as FYNNEI. Trimming took 7 bases from V and 5 from J; bases not matched to a gene: 6. The CDR3 region is CASMGSGGETQYF. In DNA, the CDR3 is TGTGCCAGCATGGGAAGCGGGGGTGAGACCCAGTACTTC.

The chain uses TRBV7-2 and TRBJ2-5; 9 bases are shared with TRBD1. The CDR3 length is 15 residues. V lost 3 bases and J lost 5; bases outside the gene matches: 7. Germline values: CDR1 SGHTA, CDR2 FQGNSA. DNA for the CDR3: TGTGCCAGCAGCTTCGAAGGACAGGGGAGGGAGACCCAGTACTTC. Translating gives CASSFEGQGRETQYF.